The subject of this entry is one T cell receptor (beta chain). This clone was seen a handful of times. Its antigen has not been determined. Within one base of it there is no much larger clone, and no base qualities were kept. The data were obtained in a study of T cell responses to AZD1222 COVID-19 vaccine (dated by TCRdb to the early 2020s). Regarding the complete study: A total of 233 trial participants underwent TCR sequencing, of whom about 200 had received two doses of AZD1222 and roughly 26 had received two doses of the MenACWY control vaccine. Trial participants were enrolled into age subgroups of 18-55, 56-69 and 70-plus years, which contained 148, 28 and 57 TCR-sequenced participants, respectively.

Based on the germline V gene (reference sequence), the CDR1 and CDR2 sequences are LGHDT and YNNKEL. V drops 0 bases and J drops 16 bases, leaving 13 bases in between. The CDR3 numbers 13 residues from cysteine through phenylalanine. Of the read, only the CDR3 DNA is kept; its 39 bases are in frame from base 1. The sample's time point label, in plain terms: about 28 days (+/-7) after the second vaccine dose. AZD1222 recipients with second doses at about 4 weeks or about 12 weeks were pooled, because spike-specific TCR depth and breadth did not differ between schedules. Vaccinee samples were obtained from the UK trials COV001 and COV002, which included a single-blind randomized controlled phase 2/3 trial of AZD1222 (ChAdOx1 nCoV-19) in healthy adults. For TCRbeta chain sequencing, PBMC samples from trial participants were taken at day 0 and at day 28 after the second dose. Overall study results and their limits: CD4 TCRs associated with the vaccine covered the entire spike protein, and the dominant responses were in regions 160-218 and 743-854. Because no day 14 peak-response samples were available, the repertoires could be characterized only after the peak T cell response. Reportedly, close to half of the unique spike-specific TCRs recognized epitopes lying outside the regions that are mutated in the B.1.351 and B.1.1.7 variants. The 56-69-year group was small, and its depth increase did not reach significance, likely because of low power. Spike-specific TCR breadth and depth rose significantly after two AZD1222 doses compared with day 0 and with MenACWY recipients. Conclusions about previously exposed vaccinees are limited, since just five or six AZD1222 recipients were seropositive for SARS-CoV-2 at baseline. Participants were mostly white British and included more females than males, and it was suggested by the authors that clonal diversity may have been underestimated.

The CDR3 regions of human TCRbeta chains were analyzed by immunosequencing. In the source study's methods: Repertoire TCRs were matched against a reference library of SARS-CoV-2-specific TCRs generated with the MIRA antigen-specificity platform. Breadth meant the fraction of unique TCRs that were SARS-CoV-2-associated, whereas depth meant the fraction of total T cells that were SARS-CoV-2-associated. Each spike-specific TCR was assigned to its reactive spike region and to a CD4 or CD8 class using the MIRA data. Log10-transformed breadth and depth values were compared by one-way ANOVA with Sidak's multiple comparisons tests. TCRdb re-hosts the immuneACCESS table, in-frame sequences only. Its copies lack some clones; in the studies checked, an unresolved V gene accounts for under half of them, and the cause for the rest is not known. The V and J calls and clone size come from that table; D and trimming were worked out from the DNA. The sample table lists 70,000 to 95,000 clones, about 86% of them with a count of one. The top ten clonotypes cover around 5.9% of the sample.

The TCR comes from an adult who received the AZD1222 COVID-19 vaccine. Specimen: peripheral blood, collected 28 days after the second AZD1222 dose. The rearranged chain carries TRBV3-1 (or the pseudogene TRBV3-2) and TRBJ1-6; the D gene cannot be named for sure. The CDR3 region reads CASSQEARPGLHF. The sequenced DNA is TGTGCCAGCAGCCAAGAGGCAAGGCCTGGACTCCACTTT.